The clone carrying this T cell receptor (beta chain) has only one observation. The target antigen is unknown. The data stem from a study of cytomegalovirus exposure and HLA in healthy donors. Broader study findings: Listed as cytomegalovirus-associated were 150 or so TCR beta chains.

Sequencing used immunoSEQ multiplex PCR; TCRdb keeps in-frame clones, though not all of them. The sample includes roughly 330,000 clones, 75% to 90% of them seen just once. Germline assignment: CDR1 SQVTM and CDR2 ANQGSEA. The CDR3 spans 13 residues. V was pared by 7 bases and J by 2 bases, with 4 bases of the junction left unmatched. This TCR was sampled from a young woman in good health and CMV-seropositive. The sequencing sample was made of PBMCs. This chain links TRBV29-1 with TRBJ2-3; 9 bases fit TRBD2. For the CDR3, the DNA is TGCAGCGACAGCGGGGGGAACACAGATACGCAGTATTTT. This gives the protein CSDSGGNTDTQYF.